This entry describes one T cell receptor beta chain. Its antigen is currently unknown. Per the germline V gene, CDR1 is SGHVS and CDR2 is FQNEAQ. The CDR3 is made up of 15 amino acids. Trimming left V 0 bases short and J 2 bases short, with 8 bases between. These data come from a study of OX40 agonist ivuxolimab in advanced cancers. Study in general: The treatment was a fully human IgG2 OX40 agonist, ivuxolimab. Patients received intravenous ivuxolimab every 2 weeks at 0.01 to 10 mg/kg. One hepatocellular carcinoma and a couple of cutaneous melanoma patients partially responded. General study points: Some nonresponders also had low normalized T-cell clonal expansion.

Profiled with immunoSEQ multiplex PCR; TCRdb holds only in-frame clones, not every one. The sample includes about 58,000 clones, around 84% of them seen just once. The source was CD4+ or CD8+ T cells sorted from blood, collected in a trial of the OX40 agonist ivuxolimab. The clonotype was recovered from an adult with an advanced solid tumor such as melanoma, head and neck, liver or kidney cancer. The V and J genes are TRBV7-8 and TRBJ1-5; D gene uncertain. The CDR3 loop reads CASSLAGGGNQPQHF. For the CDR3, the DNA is TGTGCCAGCAGCTTAGCGGGCGGGGGCAATCAGCCCCAGCATTTT.